These 13 T cell receptor beta chains came from one sample sequenced in a study of radiotherapy plus CTLA-4 blockade in lung cancer. Method: immunoSEQ multiplex PCR; TCRdb's copy keeps in-frame clones and lacks some. Here the sample spans tens of thousands of clones, around nine tenths being singletons. The source was peripheral blood, collected from a patient treated with radiotherapy plus ipilimumab. The receptors derive from a human donor with non-small cell lung cancer that progressed on radiotherapy plus ipilimumab.

The rearrangement uses TRBV29-1 and TRBJ2-3; 10 positions match TRBD2. This CDR3 spans 13 amino acids. V was clipped by 6 bases and J by 3 bases; unmatched bases: 3. CDR1 and CDR2 from the germline V gene are SQVTM and ANQGSEA. The CDR3 spells CSVRTSGTDTQYF. The DNA for the CDR3 is TGCAGCGTCCGGACTAGCGGAACAGATACGCAGTATTTT.

CDR3 nucleotide sequence: TGTGCCAGCAGTATTGGGGAGCTGTTTTTT. It specifies CASSIGELFF. V is TRBV6-6 and J is TRBJ2-2, with no clear D. Germline V gene lookup returns CDR1 MNHNY and CDR2 SVGAGI (reference sequence). CDR3 length: 10 residues. V lost 5 bases and J lost 8, with 3 bases in between.

This clone was seen a handful of times. V usage is TRBV7-9 and J usage is TRBJ2-7; TRBD1 might be the D (6 bases). Trimming removed 9 bases from V and 5 bases from J, with 11 bases in between. The germline CDR1 and CDR2 sequences are SEHNR and FQNEAQ (reference sequence). The CDR3 runs 11 residues. DNA for the CDR3: TGTGCCAGAGGGACATTTCACGAGCAGTACTTC. It codes for CARGTFHEQYF.

The CDR3 sequence is CASSLDGGTVPETQYF. For the CDR3, the DNA is TGTGCCAGCAGCTTAGATGGCGGGACAGTACCAGAGACCCAGTACTTC. The V gene is TRBV11-2, the J gene TRBJ2-5; the D gene is possibly TRBD1 (7 bases). CDR1 is SGHAT and CDR2 is FQNNGV in the germline V gene. Trimming removed 0 bases at V and 4 bases at J, with 15 bases between. The CDR3 loop spans 16 amino acids.

V and J are TRBV2 and TRBJ1-3; no firm D call. This CDR3 comprises 13 residues. Germline V lookup: CDR1 SNHLY, CDR2 FYNNEI. The germline V and J ends were trimmed by 2 bases and 3 bases, with 5 bases remaining between them. The CDR3 DNA is TGTGCCAGCAGTGAAAATTTTGGAAACACCATATATTTT. This translates into CASSENFGNTIYF.

The V gene is TRBV12-5, the J gene TRBJ2-1; 7 bases align to TRBD1. The CDR3 contains 17 residues. The J segment lost 5 bases and the V segment lost 2 bases, leaving 12 bases of the junction unmatched. CDR1 and CDR2 (germline): LGHNT, FRNRAP. CDR3 nucleotides: TGTGCTAGTGGTTTGTTTCCCCGGAACAGGGGCCACAATGAGCAGTTCTTC. It specifies CASGLFPRNRGHNEQFF.

The chain uses TRBV2 and TRBJ1-5, with 7 positions matching TRBD1. There are 15 residues in the CDR3. The germline V gene encodes CDR1 SNHLY and CDR2 FYNNEI. J lost 6 bases, V lost 8 bases, and 13 bases had no gene match. The CDR3 loop is CASGEQGILGQPQHF. CDR3 sequence (DNA): TGTGCCAGCGGGGAACAGGGGATTTTGGGTCAGCCCCAGCATTTT.

The V call is TRBV29-1, the J call TRBJ1-2; D unclear. There are 15 residues in the CDR3. Germline V gene lookup returns CDR1 SQVTM and CDR2 ANQGSEA. Trimming took 0 bases from V and 5 from J, leaving 16 bases between them. The CDR3 DNA is TGCAGCGTTGAAGAAGGGATCCTAGTATCGTATGGCTACACCTTC. Its protein is CSVEEGILVSYGYTF.

V and J are TRBV27 and TRBJ1-2; D possibly corresponds to TRBD1 (5 bases). V lost 5 bases, J lost 7 bases, and 11 bases lay in between. CDR1 MNHEY and CDR2 SMNVEV come from the germline V gene (reference sequence). The CDR3 totals 12 residues. This chain's CDR3 is CASSPRGGGYTF. DNA for the CDR3: TGTGCCAGCAGTCCCCGGGGGGGTGGCTACACCTTC.

The rearrangement joins TRBV5-6 to TRBJ2-5; the D is unclear. This CDR3 contains 11 residues. The germline gives CDR1 SGHDT, CDR2 YYEEEE. V lost 1 base and J 5 bases, leaving 3 bases between the germline ends. The CDR3: CASSLYETQYF. The CDR3, as DNA: TGTGCCAGCAGCTTGTATGAGACCCAGTACTTC.

V and J are TRBV28 and TRBJ1-3, with 9 bases aligning to TRBD1. CDR1 is MDHEN and CDR2 is SYDVKM in the germline V gene. This CDR3 is built from 17 residues. The junction had 9 bases not matched to a gene; V was cut back by 6 bases and J by 0 bases. DNA of the CDR3: TGTGCCAGCAGACGACAGGGGGGAGTTCACTCTGGAAACACCATATATTTT. Translating it yields CASRRQGGVHSGNTIYF.

The chain employs TRBV11-2 and TRBJ1-3, with a tentative D call TRBD1 (5 bases). V was cut by 0 bases and J by 4 bases, with 13 bases left in between. The CDR3 spans 16 residues. The germline CDR1 and CDR2 sequences are SGHAT and FQNNGV. CDR3 loop: CASSLEPGAGGNTIYF. The CDR3 DNA sequence: TGTGCCAGCAGCTTAGAACCCGGGGCAGGGGGAAACACCATATATTTT.

The chain uses TRBV7-2 and TRBJ2-5; 8 bases agree with TRBD2. CDR1 SGHTA and CDR2 FQGNSA come from the germline V gene. The CDR3 runs 17 residues. J lost 5 bases, V lost 0 bases, and 11 bases had no gene match. The CDR3 DNA sequence: TGTGCCAGCAGCTTAGCAATAGGGAGGATAGCGGGGGAGACCCAGTACTTC. It encodes CASSLAIGRIAGETQYF.